This TCR beta chain was recovered during a study of molecular identifiers for immune sequencing clone quantification. TCRdb independently ran MiXCR on the PCR reads; one entry per CDR3 protein. The sample lists a few hundred thousand distinct CDR3 sequences; 24% were seen once. The CDR3 is 15 amino acids. Trimming removed 4 bases from V and 6 bases from J; junction bases left unmatched: 7. The V gene is TRBV12-3 or TRBV12-4, the J gene TRBJ2-2; the match to TRBD1 covers 8 bases. The sequence was collected from a human donor in good health. Some libraries in this study had Jurkat cell RNA spiked in. Sequencing used naive CD8+ T cells from blood, with Jurkat cell RNA spiked in. The subset here: FACS-sorted CD8+CD4-CCR7+CD45RA+ naive T cells. This CDR3 reads CASSSWTGLAGELFF. In nucleotides, the CDR3 is TGTGCCAGCAGTTCCTGGACAGGGCTCGCCGGGGAGCTGTTTTTT.